This passage covers 6 T cell receptor beta chains from one sample sequenced in a study of human T cells and chemical hapten exposure. Time point of the sample: pre-sensitization, week 0. This sample's treatment: therapeutic diphenylcyclopropenone sensitization with weekly scalp DPC. TCRdb processed the RACE reads anew with MiXCR; each CDR3 protein has one entry. This table holds roughly 100,000 distinct CDR3 sequences, 9.5% to 15% found once. Material: whole blood, obtained in connection with sensitization to the hapten diphenylcyclopropenone (DPC). Receptors were obtained from a woman between 50 and 59 years old with alopecia areata. Some clones in this sample may be carry-over from other donors' samples.

This rearrangement joins TRBV6-6 to TRBJ1-1; perhaps TRBD1 as D (5 bases). The CDR3 consists of 14 residues. V was trimmed by 6 bases and J by 4 bases, leaving 15 bases between them. Germline values: CDR1 MNHNY, CDR2 SVGAGI (reference sequence). CDR3: CASRDAGGSTEAFF. In DNA form, the CDR3 reads TGTGCCAGCAGGGACGCGGGGGGAAGCACTGAAGCTTTCTTT.

The chain links TRBV5-6 to TRBJ2-7; no reliable D call. This CDR3 is built from 11 residues. V lost 2 bases to trimming and J lost 7 bases, with 7 bases between them. Germline V gene lookup returns CDR1 SGHDT and CDR2 YYEEEE. CDR3 protein: CASSFAREQYF. In DNA, the CDR3 is TGTGCCAGCAGCTTCGCCCGTGAGCAGTACTTC.

The V call is TRBV5-4, the J call TRBJ2-3; 7 positions match TRBD2. This CDR3 region has 15 residues. The germline V gene has CDR1 SGHNT and CDR2 YYREEE (reference sequence). With V trimmed by 1 base and J by 3 bases, 5 bases remained unmatched. This chain's CDR3 is CASSLSGRATDTQYF. In DNA form, the CDR3 reads TGTGCCAGCAGCTTGTCGGGGAGGGCGACAGATACGCAGTATTTT.

This clonotype has just a few counts. The rearrangement links TRBV28 to TRBJ1-5, with 8 positions matching TRBD1. With 6 bases clipped from V and 7 bases from J, the junction kept 8 bases outside the gene matches. This CDR3 region has 14 residues. From germline, CDR1 is MDHEN and CDR2 SYDVKM. The chain's CDR3 is CASSQPGQGQPQHF. CDR3 bases: TGTGCCAGCAGCCAACCCGGACAGGGCCAGCCCCAGCATTTT.

This clonotype was counted only a few times. V is TRBV28 and J is TRBJ2-3, with 12 bases fitting TRBD2. CDR1 is MDHEN, CDR2 SYDVKM, per germline. J was trimmed by 6 bases and V by 6 bases; bases with no gene match: 7. The CDR3 runs to 15 residues. The CDR3 region is CASSQTSGGPDTQYF. For the CDR3, the DNA is TGTGCCAGCAGCCAGACTAGCGGGGGACCCGATACGCAGTATTTT.

This clonotype was found a few times. V and J are TRBV10-3 and TRBJ1-6; the D gene is possibly TRBD1 (5 bases). This CDR3 region has 13 residues. Trimming removed 7 bases from V and 9 bases from J, with 13 bases in between. Germline loops: CDR1 ENHRY, CDR2 SYGVKD. The CDR3 here is CAINGGNSSPLHF. In DNA form, the CDR3 reads TGTGCCATCAATGGGGGGAATAGTTCACCCCTCCACTTT.